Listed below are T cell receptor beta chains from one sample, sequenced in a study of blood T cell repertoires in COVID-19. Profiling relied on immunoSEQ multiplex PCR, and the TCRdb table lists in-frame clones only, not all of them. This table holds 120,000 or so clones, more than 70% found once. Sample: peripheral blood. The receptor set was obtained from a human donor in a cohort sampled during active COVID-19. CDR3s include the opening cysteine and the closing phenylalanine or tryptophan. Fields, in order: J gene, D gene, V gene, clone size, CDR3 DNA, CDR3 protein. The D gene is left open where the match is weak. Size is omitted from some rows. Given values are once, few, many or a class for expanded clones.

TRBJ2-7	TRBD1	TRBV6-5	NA	TGTGCCAGCAGTTCCCACCGGACAGGGATTTACGAGCAGTACTTC	CASSSHRTGIYEQYF
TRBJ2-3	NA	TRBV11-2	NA	TGTGCCAGCAGCTCTGCGGGTGGCACAGATACGCAGTATTTT	CASSSAGGTDTQYF
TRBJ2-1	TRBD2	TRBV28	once	TGTGCCAGCAGTTACCAACGCCCTAGCGGGAGCTACAATGAGCAGTTCTTC	CASSYQRPSGSYNEQFF
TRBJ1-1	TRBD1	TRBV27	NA	TGTGCCAGCAGCCCCTGGGACAGGGTGAACACTGAAGCTTTCTTT	CASSPWDRVNTEAFF
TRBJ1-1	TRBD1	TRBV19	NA	TGTGCCAGTAGCCAGACAGGGTCCTCCACTGAAGCTTTCTTT	CASSQTGSSTEAFF
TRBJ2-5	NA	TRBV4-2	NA	TGTGCCAGCAGCCAAATCGGAGCTGGCGGGGGCTCCTTCCAAGAGACCCAGTACTTC	CASSQIGAGGGSFQETQYF
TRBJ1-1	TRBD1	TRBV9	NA	TGTGCCAGCAGCCTCAGACAGGGGCTGAACACTGAAGCTTTCTTT	CASSLRQGLNTEAFF
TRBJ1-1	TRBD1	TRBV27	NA	TGTGCCAGCAGAACTACAACGGCAGGGGGCACTGAAGCTTTCTTT	CASRTTTAGGTEAFF
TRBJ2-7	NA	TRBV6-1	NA	TGTGCCAGCAGTGAAGGGGGACTTTCCTACGAGCAGTACTTC	CASSEGGLSYEQYF
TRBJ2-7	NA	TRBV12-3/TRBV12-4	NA	TGTGCCAGCACCTACGGGACCTACGAGCAGTACTTC	CASTYGTYEQYF
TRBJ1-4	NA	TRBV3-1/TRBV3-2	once	TGTGCCAGCAGCCAGACAGGTGCAACTAATGAAAAACTGTTTTTT	CASSQTGATNEKLFF
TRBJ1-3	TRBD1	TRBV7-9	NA	TGTGCCAGCAGCTCTACAGGGGGCCGAAAAGGAAACACCATATATTTT	CASSSTGGRKGNTIYF
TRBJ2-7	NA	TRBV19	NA	TGTGCCAGTAGTATAGGAGGACAGCTCTACGAGCAGTACTTC	CASSIGGQLYEQYF
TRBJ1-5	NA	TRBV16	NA	TGTGCCAGCAGGCGGGGGGAGTTGGGGAGCAATCAGCCCCAGCATTTT	CASRRGELGSNQPQHF
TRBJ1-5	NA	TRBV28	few	TGTGCCAGCAGTTTAAGATCCCGGGCCCGACAGCGCAATCAGCCCCAGCATTTT	CASSLRSRARQRNQPQHF
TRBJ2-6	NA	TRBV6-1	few	TGTGCCAGCAGTGATGACTCCAACGTCCTGACTTTC	CASSDDSNVLTF
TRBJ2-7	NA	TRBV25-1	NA	TGTGCCAGCAGTGATCCGGGACTTATCTACGAGCAGTACTTC	CASSDPGLIYEQYF
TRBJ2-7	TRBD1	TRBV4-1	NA	TGCGCCAGCAGCCAAGATTTCGGGCAGGGGGCGAGGGAGCAGTACTTC	CASSQDFGQGAREQYF
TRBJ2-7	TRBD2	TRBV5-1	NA	TGCGCCAGCAGCTTCAACTTGCGGGGGTCCTACGAGCAGTACTTC	CASSFNLRGSYEQYF
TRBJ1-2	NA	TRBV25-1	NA	TGTGCCAGCACCCAGGGTTCAAGCTATGGCTACACCTTC	CASTQGSSYGYTF
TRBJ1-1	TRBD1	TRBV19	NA	TGTGCCAGTAGACCAGGGGGGAAAGACACTGAAGCTTTCTTT	CASRPGGKDTEAFF
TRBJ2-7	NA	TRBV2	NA	TGTGCCAGCAGTGGCTTACAGGGTTATTCGGCCTACGAGCAGTACTTC	CASSGLQGYSAYEQYF
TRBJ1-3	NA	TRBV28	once	TGTGCCAGCAGTTTAGTCCCAGGGACAGGAAACACCATATATTTT	CASSLVPGTGNTIYF
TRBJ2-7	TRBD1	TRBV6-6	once	TGTGCCAGCACCCCAATTCCGGGACAGCCGTTCGCGCAGTACTTC	CASTPIPGQPFAQYF
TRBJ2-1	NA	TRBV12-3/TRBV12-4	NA	TGTGCCAGCAGTCCTAGGCTCAATGAGCAGTTCTTC	CASSPRLNEQFF
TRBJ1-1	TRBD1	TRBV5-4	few	TGTGCCAGCAGCTCTCGACAGGGTGAAGCTTTCTTT	CASSSRQGEAFF
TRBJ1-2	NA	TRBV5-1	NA	TGCGCCAGCAGCTTGCCCTGGACCGGGGGCTATGGCTACACCTTC	CASSLPWTGGYGYTF
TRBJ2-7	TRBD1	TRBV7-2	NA	TGTGCCAGCAGCCTCGACAGGGGGTACGAGCAGTACTTC	CASSLDRGYEQYF
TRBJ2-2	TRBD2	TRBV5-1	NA	TGCGCCAGCAGCTTAGGTAGCGGGATGAACACCGGGGAGCTGTTTTTT	CASSLGSGMNTGELFF
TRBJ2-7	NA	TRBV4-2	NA	TGTGCCAGCAGCCAATACCGGACTCAATCCTACGAGCAGTACTTC	CASSQYRTQSYEQYF
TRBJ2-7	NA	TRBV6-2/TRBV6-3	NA	TGTGCCAGCAGTTACTCGCAGGGATCCGAGCAGTACTTC	CASSYSQGSEQYF
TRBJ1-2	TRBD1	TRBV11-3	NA	TGTGCCAGCAGCTCAGAAACAACGACAGGGAACTATGGCTACACCTTC	CASSSETTTGNYGYTF
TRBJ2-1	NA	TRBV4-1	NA	TGCGCCAGCAGCCTTCTAGGGGGGGGGCCTTACAATGAGCAGTTCTTC	CASSLLGGGPYNEQFF
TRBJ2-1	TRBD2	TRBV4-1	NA	TGCGCCAGCAGCCAAGATCCGGGACTAGCGGGAGGGAATGAGCAGTTCTTC	CASSQDPGLAGGNEQFF
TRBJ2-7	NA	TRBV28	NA	TGTGCCAGCAGACCAGGCGGGTTTACCTACGAGCAGTACTTC	CASRPGGFTYEQYF
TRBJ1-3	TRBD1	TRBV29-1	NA	TGCAGCGTTCAGGGGGCTCTTTCTGGAAACACCATATATTTT	CSVQGALSGNTIYF
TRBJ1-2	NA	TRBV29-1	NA	TGCAGCGTTGAAGAGCCGCCTGCCCCCTCGGGGGGCTACACCTTC	CSVEEPPAPSGGYTF
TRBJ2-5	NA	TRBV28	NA	TGTGCCAGCAGTTTACCCGCGGGAAGTTCGACCCAGTACTTC	CASSLPAGSSTQYF
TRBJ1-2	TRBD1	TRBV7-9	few	TGTGCCAGCAGCTTCAGGACAGGCTCGGTGGACTATGGCTACACCTTC	CASSFRTGSVDYGYTF
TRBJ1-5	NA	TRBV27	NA	TGTGCCAGCAGTTCTACAGGGAGCGGTCAGCCCCAGCATTTT	CASSSTGSGQPQHF
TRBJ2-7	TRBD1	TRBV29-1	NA	TGCAGCGTTGAACAAGGACAGGGGTCTTTACGGGAGCAGTACTTC	CSVEQGQGSLREQYF
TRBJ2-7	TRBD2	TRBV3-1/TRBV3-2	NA	TGTGCCAGCAGCCCCTTGGCGGGAGGGAAGTTTTCCTACGAGCAGTACTTC	CASSPLAGGKFSYEQYF
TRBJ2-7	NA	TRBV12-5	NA	TGTGCTAGTGGTTTGGTTATCCGGGAGTCAGGGCCCAACGAGCAGTACTTC	CASGLVIRESGPNEQYF
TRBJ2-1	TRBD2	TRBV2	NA	TGTGCCAGCAGTGAACTAGCGGGCTCCTACAATGAGCAGTTCTTC	CASSELAGSYNEQFF
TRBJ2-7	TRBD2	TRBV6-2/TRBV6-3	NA	TGTGCCAGCAGTTTGTTTAGCGGGAGGACTCCCTACGAGCAGTACTTC	CASSLFSGRTPYEQYF
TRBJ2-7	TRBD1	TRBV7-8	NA	TGTGCCAGCAGCTTACTCCTTGGACAGGGCGGCGAGCAGTACTTC	CASSLLLGQGGEQYF
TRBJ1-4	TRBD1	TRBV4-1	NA	TGCGCCAGCAGCCACCAGGGGGCAATTGAAAAACTGTTTTTT	CASSHQGAIEKLFF
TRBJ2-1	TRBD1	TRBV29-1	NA	TGCAGCGTGACCCGACAGGGGAAAAACATTGAGCAGTTCTTC	CSVTRQGKNIEQFF
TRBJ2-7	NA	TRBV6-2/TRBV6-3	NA	TGTGCCAGCAGTTTCCTAACCTACGAGCAGTACTTC	CASSFLTYEQYF
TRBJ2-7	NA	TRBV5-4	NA	TGTGCCAGCAGCTTCGGTAACTACGAGCAGTACTTC	CASSFGNYEQYF
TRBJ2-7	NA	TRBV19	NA	TGTGCCAGTAGTATATACGGTCAAGACAGGCCGTACGAGCAGTACTTC	CASSIYGQDRPYEQYF
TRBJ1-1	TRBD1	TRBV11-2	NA	TGTGCCAGCAGCTCCACCTTCAGGGGGCGATACACTGAAGCTTTCTTT	CASSSTFRGRYTEAFF
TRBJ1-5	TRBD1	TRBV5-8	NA	TGTGCCAGCGTGCATGTAGGTTCAGGGGGGCTCCAGCCCCAGCATTTT	CASVHVGSGGLQPQHF
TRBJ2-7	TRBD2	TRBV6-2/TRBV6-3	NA	TGTGCCAGCAGTCAAGGACTAGCGGGAGTCTCCTACGAGCAGTACTTC	CASSQGLAGVSYEQYF
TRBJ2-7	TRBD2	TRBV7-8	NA	TGTGCCAGCAGTCCCTTCTCGAGTAGCGGGAGTTACGAGCAGTACTTC	CASSPFSSSGSYEQYF
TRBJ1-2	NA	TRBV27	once	TGTGCCAGCAGTTTGAGGGGGGGATCCGACTCTTGGGGCTACACCTTC	CASSLRGGSDSWGYTF
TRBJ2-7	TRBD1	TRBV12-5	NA	TGTGCTAGTGGTTTTGGGACAGGGCTGCACGAGCAGTACTTC	CASGFGTGLHEQYF
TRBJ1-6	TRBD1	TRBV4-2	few	TGTGCCAGCAGCCACGAAGGCCGACAGGGATCACCCCTCCACTTT	CASSHEGRQGSPLHF